The T cell receptor (beta chain) described here comes from a study of neoadjuvant anti-PD-1 for oral cavity cancer. Study-level information: Before surgery, most patients got three to four biweekly 3 mg/kg nivolumab doses.

CDR1 and CDR2 from the germline V gene are SNHLY and FYNNEI. The CDR3 is 16 amino acids. Germline trimming cut 7 bases from V and 3 bases from J; bases unmatched to any gene: 13. General observations from the study: With a few patients per group, TCR findings need larger cohorts.

The sample holds one count of this clone. What it binds is unknown. Time point here: after neoadjuvant nivolumab, at surgical resection. Clones were sequenced by immunoSEQ multiplex PCR, and TCRdb holds only the in-frame ones, with some missing. The table has fewer than 90,000 clones, 70% to 90% seen once. This material consisted of PBMCs, taken after nivolumab (anti-PD-1) treatment. This chain uses TRBV2 with TRBJ2-3; 7 positions agree with TRBD2. This TCR came from a person between 35 and 79 years old with oral cavity squamous cell carcinoma. This chain's CDR3 is CASTPSTAGLTDTQYF. CDR3 DNA sequence: TGTGCCAGCACCCCCTCCACAGCGGGGCTGACAGATACGCAGTATTTT.